The T cell receptor beta chain described here comes from a study of OX40 agonist ivuxolimab in advanced cancers. Study context: Subjects had a mean age of approximately 60 years, with a range of about 23 to 85; just over 80% were male. Antecedent anti-PD-1, anti-PD-L1 or anti-CTLA-4 therapy was permissible, with 30% to 50% having received some.

Trimming stripped 0 bases from V and 0 bases from J, with 8 bases between. This CDR3 is built from 15 residues. CDR1 is SGHRS, CDR2 YFSETQ, per germline. Method: immunoSEQ multiplex PCR; TCRdb's copy keeps in-frame clones and lacks some. Seen here are tens of thousands of clones, around 90% observed once, and the top ten hold over 8.5%. Findings and limits, study-wide: CD4+ and CD8+ T cells in blood underwent clonal expansion by week 6 at 0.1 to 3.0 mg/kg.

Details on this clone: The target antigen is unknown.

Sequencing was performed on CD4+ or CD8+ T cells sorted from blood, taken in a trial of the OX40 agonist ivuxolimab. J is TRBJ2-3 and V is TRBV5-1; D not certain. The TCR originated in an adult with an advanced solid tumor such as melanoma, head and neck, liver or kidney cancer. The CDR3 spells CASSLGYPSTDTQYF. The CDR3 DNA reads as TGCGCCAGCAGCTTGGGGTACCCAAGCACAGATACGCAGTATTTT.